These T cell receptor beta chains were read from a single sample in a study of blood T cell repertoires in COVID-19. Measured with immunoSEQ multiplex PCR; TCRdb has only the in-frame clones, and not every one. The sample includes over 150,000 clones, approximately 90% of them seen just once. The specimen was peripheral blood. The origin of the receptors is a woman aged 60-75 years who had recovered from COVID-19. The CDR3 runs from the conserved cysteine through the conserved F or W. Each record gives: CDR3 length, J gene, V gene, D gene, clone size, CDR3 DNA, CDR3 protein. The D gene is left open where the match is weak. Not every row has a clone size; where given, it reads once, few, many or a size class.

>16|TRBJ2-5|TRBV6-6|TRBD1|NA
TGTGCCAGCAGTTGGCGGGACAGGGGGCCTCCAGAGACCCAGTACTTC
CASSWRDRGPPETQYF
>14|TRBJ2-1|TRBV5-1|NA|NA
TGCGCCAGCAGCTCAGATACAGGGCTCAATGAGCAGTTCTTC
CASSSDTGLNEQFF
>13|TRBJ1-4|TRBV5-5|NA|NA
TGTGCCAGCAGCTTAGGACTTACTGAAAAACTGTTTTTT
CASSLGLTEKLFF
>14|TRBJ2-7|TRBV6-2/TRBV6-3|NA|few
TGTGCCAGCAGCCCCCCGCAGGGGGGATACGAGCAGTACTTC
CASSPPQGGYEQYF
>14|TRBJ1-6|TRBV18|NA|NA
TGTGCCAGCTCACCAGGGCAGGGAAATTCACCCCTCCACTTT
CASSPGQGNSPLHF
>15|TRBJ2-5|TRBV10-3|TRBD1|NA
TGTGCCATCAGTGATTCGGGACAGATCCAAGAGACCCAGTACTTC
CAISDSGQIQETQYF
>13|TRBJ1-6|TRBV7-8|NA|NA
TGTGCCAGCAGCTTAGAGAAGGGGTCTCCCCTCCACTTT
CASSLEKGSPLHF
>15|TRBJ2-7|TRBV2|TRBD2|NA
TGTGCCAGCAGTGAACGGGGCGGGGGAGCCTACGAGCAGTACTTC
CASSERGGGAYEQYF
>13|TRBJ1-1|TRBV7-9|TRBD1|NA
TGTGCCAGCAGCCCTATTCAGGGGGGATTAGCTTTCTTT
CASSPIQGGLAFF
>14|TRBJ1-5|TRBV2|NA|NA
TGTGCCAGCAGTGAAAACGGGTACAATCAGCCCCAGCATTTT
CASSENGYNQPQHF
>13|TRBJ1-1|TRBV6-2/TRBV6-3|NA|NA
TGTGCCAGCAGCGTTACATTGAACACTGAAGCTTTCTTT
CASSVTLNTEAFF
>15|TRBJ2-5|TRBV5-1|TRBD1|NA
TGCGCCAGCAGCTCCGGGACAGGGCCCCAAGAGACCCAGTACTTC
CASSSGTGPQETQYF
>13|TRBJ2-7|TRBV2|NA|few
TGTGCCAGCAGTGGGCGGTCGACCTACGAGCAGTACTTC
CASSGRSTYEQYF
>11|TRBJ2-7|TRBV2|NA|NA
TGTGCCAGTACTACTTTATACGAGCAGTACTTC
CASTTLYEQYF
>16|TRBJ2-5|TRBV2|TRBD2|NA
TGTGCCAGCAATACCCAAGCGGGGGGGGCTGGAGAGACCCAGTACTTC
CASNTQAGGAGETQYF
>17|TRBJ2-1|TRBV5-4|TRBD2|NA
TGTGCCAGCAGCTTCCTAGCGGGGGGTACCACCTACAATGAGCAGTTCTTC
CASSFLAGGTTYNEQFF
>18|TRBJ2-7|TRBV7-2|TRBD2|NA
TGTGCCAGCAGCTTAGGAGGGACTAGCGGGGGGGCCACTCGCGAGCAGTACTTC
CASSLGGTSGGATREQYF
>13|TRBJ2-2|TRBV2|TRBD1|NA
TGTGCCAGTCAGGGGGCCAACACCGGGGAGCTGTTTTTT
CASQGANTGELFF
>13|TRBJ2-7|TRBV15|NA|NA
TGTGCCACCAGACACCTCCAGGGTGGCGAGCAGTACTTC
CATRHLQGGEQYF
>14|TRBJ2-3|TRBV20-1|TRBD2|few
TGCAGTGCTAGTCCCCTAGCGGGTCTAGGTACGCAGTATTTT
CSASPLAGLGTQYF
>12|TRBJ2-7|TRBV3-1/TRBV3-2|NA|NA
TGTGCCAGCAGCCAAGCGGCCTACGAGCAGTACTTC
CASSQAAYEQYF
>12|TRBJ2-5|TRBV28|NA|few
TGTGCCAGCAGTTTACAGGGATTGATCCAGTACTTC
CASSLQGLIQYF
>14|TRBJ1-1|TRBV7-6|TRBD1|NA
TGTGCCAGCACCAAGGGGGCGGGGAACACTGAAGCTTTCTTT
CASTKGAGNTEAFF
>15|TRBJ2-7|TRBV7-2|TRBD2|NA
TGTGCCAGCAGCTTAGGCGGGGGATTGCCCTACGAGCAGTACTTC
CASSLGGGLPYEQYF
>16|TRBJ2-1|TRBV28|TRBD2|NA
TGTGCCAGCAGTTTACATAGCGGGGGTTCGTACAATGAGCAGTTCTTC
CASSLHSGGSYNEQFF
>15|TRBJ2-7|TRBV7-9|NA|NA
TGTGCCAGCAGCTTCGCGGGGTCCCAGTCGAGGGAGCAGTACTTC
CASSFAGSQSREQYF
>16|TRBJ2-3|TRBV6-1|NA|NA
TGTGCCAGCAGTGAATCCGCCAGACAGAACACAGATACGCAGTATTTT
CASSESARQNTDTQYF
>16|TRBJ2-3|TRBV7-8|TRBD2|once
TGTGCCAGCAGTAGGTCGGGGGGGCTTGTCACAGATACGCAGTATTTT
CASSRSGGLVTDTQYF
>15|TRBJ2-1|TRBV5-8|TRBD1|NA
TGTGCCAGCAGCCCGACAGGGGCCTCCTACAATGAGCAGTTCTTC
CASSPTGASYNEQFF
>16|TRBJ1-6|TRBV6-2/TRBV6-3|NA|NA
TGTGCCAGCAGTTACGCCATCCGAGGGGGGGGTTCACCCCTCCACTTT
CASSYAIRGGGSPLHF
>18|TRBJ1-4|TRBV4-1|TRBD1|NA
TGCGCCAGCAGCCTGGGCTTCCGGGACAGTGCAACTAATGAAAAACTGTTTTTT
CASSLGFRDSATNEKLFF
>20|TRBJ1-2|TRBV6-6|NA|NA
TGTGCCAGCAGTCAACCTGAGATGGGGGCGCAAAGGGGGGGGTACTATGGCTACACCTTC
CASSQPEMGAQRGGYYGYTF
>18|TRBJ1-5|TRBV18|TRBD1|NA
TGTGCCAGCTCACCACCGGGACAGGGTCCGTATAGCAATCAGCCCCAGCATTTT
CASSPPGQGPYSNQPQHF
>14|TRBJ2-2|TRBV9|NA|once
TGTGCCAGCAGCGTGAACCCGTATAGCGGGGAGCTGTTTTTT
CASSVNPYSGELFF
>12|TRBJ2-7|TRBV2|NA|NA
TGTGCCAGCGGGGTTTTGCGTGGACAACCAAAGTTC
CASGVLRGQPKF
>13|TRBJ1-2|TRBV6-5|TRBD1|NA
TGTGCCAGCACGGAACAGGGGAGAAGAGGCTACACCTTC
CASTEQGRRGYTF
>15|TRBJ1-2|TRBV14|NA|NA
TGTGCCAGCAGCCCGGTATGGACAGAGCTGTATGGCTACACCTTC
CASSPVWTELYGYTF
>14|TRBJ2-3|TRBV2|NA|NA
TGTGCCAGCAGTGAAAACGGGGGCACAGATACGCAGTATTTT
CASSENGGTDTQYF
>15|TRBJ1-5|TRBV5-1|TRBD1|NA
TGCGCCAGCAGCTTCGATGGAACAGGGGTTCAGCCCCAGCATTTT
CASSFDGTGVQPQHF
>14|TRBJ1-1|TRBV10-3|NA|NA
TGTGCCATCAGTGATCAGGGGCCCGACACTGAAGCTTTCTTT
CAISDQGPDTEAFF
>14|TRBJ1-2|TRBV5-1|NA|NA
TGCGCCAGCAGCTTGGACCAGGGTGGGAATGGCTACACCTTC
CASSLDQGGNGYTF
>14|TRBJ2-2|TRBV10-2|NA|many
TGCGCCAGCAACAGGGATCTTTACACCGGGGAGCTGTTTTTT
CASNRDLYTGELFF
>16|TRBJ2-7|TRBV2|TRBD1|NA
TGTGCCAGCAGTGAAAGGGGGGACAGGAGCTCCTACGAGCAGTACTTC
CASSERGDRSSYEQYF
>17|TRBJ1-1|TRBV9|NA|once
TGTGCCAGCAGCGTAGAATGGAGACCTCGGGGTATCACTGAAGCTTTCTTT
CASSVEWRPRGITEAFF
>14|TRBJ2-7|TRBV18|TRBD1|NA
TGTGCCAGCTCACCAGGGACAGGGCTCGACGAGCAGTACTTC
CASSPGTGLDEQYF
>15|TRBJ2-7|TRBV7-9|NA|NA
TGTGCCAGCAGTTCGGACAGCAGATTCTCCTACGAGCAGTACTTC
CASSSDSRFSYEQYF
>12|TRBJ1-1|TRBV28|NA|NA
TGTGCCAGCAAAGGGGTTTACACTGAAGCTTTCTTT
CASKGVYTEAFF
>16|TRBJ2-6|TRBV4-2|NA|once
TGTGCCAGCAGCCCCCGAGGAGGATCTTTGGCCAACGTCCTGACTTTC
CASSPRGGSLANVLTF
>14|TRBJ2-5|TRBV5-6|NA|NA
TGTGCCAGCAGCTTGGAGTATCGGAGGGAGACCCAGTACTTC
CASSLEYRRETQYF
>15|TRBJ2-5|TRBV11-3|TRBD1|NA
TGTGCCAGCAGCTTCTCGGGACAGGTCCAAGAGACCCAGTACTTC
CASSFSGQVQETQYF
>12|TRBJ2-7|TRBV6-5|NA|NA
TGTGCCAGCAGACAGGGACCCTACGAGCAGTACTTC
CASRQGPYEQYF
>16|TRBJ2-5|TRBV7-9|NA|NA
TGTGCCAGCAGCTTAGTTCTATACTCTGCCCAAGAGACCCAGTACTTC
CASSLVLYSAQETQYF
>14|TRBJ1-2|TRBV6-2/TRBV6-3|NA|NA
TGTGCCAGCAGTTACTCGAGGACAGTCTACGGCTACACCTTC
CASSYSRTVYGYTF
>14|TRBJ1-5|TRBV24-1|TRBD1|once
TGTGCCACCAGTGACCCCACAGGGGACCAGCCCCAGCATTTT
CATSDPTGDQPQHF
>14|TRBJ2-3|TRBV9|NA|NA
TGTGCCAGCAGCGTAGATAGAGCCACAGATACGCAGTATTTT
CASSVDRATDTQYF
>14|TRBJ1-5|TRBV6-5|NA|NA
TGTGCCAGCAGTACAGGGCTGCGCAATCAGCCCCAGCATTTT
CASSTGLRNQPQHF
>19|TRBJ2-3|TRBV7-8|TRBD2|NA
TGTGCCAGCAGCTTAGCCCTAGCGGGGGGGCCCGGCGATCTAAATACGCAGTATTTT
CASSLALAGGPGDLNTQYF
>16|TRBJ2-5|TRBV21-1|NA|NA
TGTGCCAGCAGCAAATTGCTAGCGGGGGCCCCGTCGAGCCAGTACTTC
CASSKLLAGAPSSQYF
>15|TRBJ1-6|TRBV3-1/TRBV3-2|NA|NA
TGTGCCAGCAGCCAAGTGCCAGGAGGGAATTCACCCCTCCACTTT
CASSQVPGGNSPLHF